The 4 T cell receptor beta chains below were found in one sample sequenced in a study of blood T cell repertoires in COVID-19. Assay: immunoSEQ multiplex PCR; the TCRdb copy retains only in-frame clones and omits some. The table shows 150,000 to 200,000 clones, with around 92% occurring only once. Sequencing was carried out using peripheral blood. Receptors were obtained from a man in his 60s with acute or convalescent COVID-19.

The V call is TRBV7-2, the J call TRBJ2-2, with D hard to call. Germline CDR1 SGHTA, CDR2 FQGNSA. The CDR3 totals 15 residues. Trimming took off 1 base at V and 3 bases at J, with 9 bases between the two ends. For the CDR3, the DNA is TGTGCCAGCAGCTTAGGCCCGAGTGACACCGGGGAGCTGTTTTTT. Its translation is CASSLGPSDTGELFF.

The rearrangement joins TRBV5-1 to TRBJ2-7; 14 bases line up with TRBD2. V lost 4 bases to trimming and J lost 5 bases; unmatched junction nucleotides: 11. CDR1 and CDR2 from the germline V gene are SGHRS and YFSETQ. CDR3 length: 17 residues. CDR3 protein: CASSTGTSGGLVDEQYF. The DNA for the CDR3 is TGCGCCAGCAGCACCGGGACTAGCGGGGGACTGGTAGACGAGCAGTACTTC.

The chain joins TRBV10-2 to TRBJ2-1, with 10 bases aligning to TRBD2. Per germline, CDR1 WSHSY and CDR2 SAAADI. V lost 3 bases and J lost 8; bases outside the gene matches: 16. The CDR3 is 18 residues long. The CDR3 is CASSEAGGGGTSIDEQFF. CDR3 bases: TGCGCCAGCAGTGAAGCGGGGGGGGGCGGGACTAGCATCGATGAGCAGTTCTTC.

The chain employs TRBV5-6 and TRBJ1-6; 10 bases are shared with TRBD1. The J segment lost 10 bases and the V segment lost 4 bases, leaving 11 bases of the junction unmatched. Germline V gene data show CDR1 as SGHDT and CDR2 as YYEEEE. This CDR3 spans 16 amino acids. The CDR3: CASSHKGTGARSPLHF. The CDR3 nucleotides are TGTGCCAGCAGCCACAAGGGGACAGGGGCTCGCTCACCCCTCCACTTT.